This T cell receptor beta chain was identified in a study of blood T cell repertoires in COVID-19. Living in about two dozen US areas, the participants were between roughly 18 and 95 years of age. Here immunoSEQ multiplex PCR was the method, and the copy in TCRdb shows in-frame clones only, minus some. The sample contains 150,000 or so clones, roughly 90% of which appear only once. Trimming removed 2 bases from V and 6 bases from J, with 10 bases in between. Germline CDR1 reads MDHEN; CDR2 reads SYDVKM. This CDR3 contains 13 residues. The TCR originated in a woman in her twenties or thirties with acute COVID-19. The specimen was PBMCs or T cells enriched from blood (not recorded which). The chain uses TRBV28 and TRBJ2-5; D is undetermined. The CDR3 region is CASSLRGTQTQYF. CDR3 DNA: TGTGCCAGCAGTTTACGCGGTACGCAGACCCAGTACTTC.